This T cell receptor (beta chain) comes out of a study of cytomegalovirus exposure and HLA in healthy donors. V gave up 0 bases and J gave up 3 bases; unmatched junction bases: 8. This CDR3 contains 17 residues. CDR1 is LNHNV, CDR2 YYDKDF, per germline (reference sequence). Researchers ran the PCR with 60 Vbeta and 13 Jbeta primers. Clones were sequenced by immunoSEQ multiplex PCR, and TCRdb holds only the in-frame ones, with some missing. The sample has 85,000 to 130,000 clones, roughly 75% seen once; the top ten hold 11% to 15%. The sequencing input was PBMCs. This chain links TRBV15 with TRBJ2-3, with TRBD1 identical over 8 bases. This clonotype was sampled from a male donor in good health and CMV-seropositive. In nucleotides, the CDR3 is TGTGCCACCAGCAGAGATAAACCCTGGACAGGGACAGATACGCAGTATTTT. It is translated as CATSRDKPWTGTDTQYF.